These 31 T cell receptor beta chains share one sample of origin, sequenced in a study of early T cells in non-severe SARS-CoV-2 infection. TCRdb processed the 5' RACE reads anew with MiXCR; each CDR3 protein has one entry. The sample holds about 33,000 distinct CDR3 sequences, approximately 5% seen once. The material sequenced was whole blood. These receptors were taken from an adult who was a healthcare worker with PCR-confirmed SARS-CoV-2 infection or an uninfected control (not recorded which).

This clonotype was counted many times. The rearrangement joins TRBV7-2 to TRBJ2-3; TRBD2 matches 14 bases. V lost 6 bases and J lost 0; bases outside the gene matches: 14. This CDR3 region has 20 residues. Germline values: CDR1 SGHTA, CDR2 FQGNSA. The CDR3 region has the DNA TGTGCCAGCAGTCGTACCGGGACTAGCGGGGGTTCCTATAGCACAGATACGCAGTATTTT. Translation: CASSRTGTSGGSYSTDTQYF.

This clonotype was counted ten times or more. The chain employs TRBV28 and TRBJ2-2; 8 bases map to TRBD1. Germline V gene sequence: CDR1 MDHEN, CDR2 SYDVKM. The CDR3 has 18 residues. The V segment lost 3 bases and the J segment 1 base; nucleotides outside the gene matches: 10. CDR3 DNA: TGTGCCAGCAGTTTGGGCAGGGGGCTGAGCCTGAACACCGGGGAGCTGTTTTTT. Amino acid sequence: CASSLGRGLSLNTGELFF.

V is TRBV20-1 and J is TRBJ2-1; D is uncertain. With 1 base removed from V and 0 bases from J, the gap between germline ends came to 10 bases. Germline V gene lookup returns CDR1 DFQATT and CDR2 SNEGSKA (reference sequence). The CDR3 consists of 15 residues. The CDR3 DNA is TGCAGTGCTAGAGGCGCTAGGAGCTCCTACAATGAGCAGTTCTTC. Its protein product is CSARGARSSYNEQFF.

This clonotype occurred a few times. The chain employs TRBV20-1 and TRBJ2-3; 10 bases fit TRBD1. The CDR3 sequence is 15 residues long. V lost 1 base, J lost 3 bases, and 4 bases stayed unmatched. CDR1 is DFQATT and CDR2 is SNEGSKA in the germline V gene (reference sequence). CDR3 in amino acids: CSARGDRGVTDTQYF. For the CDR3, the DNA is TGCAGTGCTAGAGGGGACAGGGGAGTGACAGATACGCAGTATTTT.

This rearrangement joins TRBV5-1 to TRBJ2-3; 9 bases match TRBD1. The CDR3 sequence is 15 residues long. Unmatched junction bases numbered 6, after V lost 1 base and J lost 6 bases. Germline assignment: CDR1 SGHRS and CDR2 YFSETQ. The CDR3 spells CASSLTGGRRDTQYF. CDR3 nucleotides: TGCGCCAGCAGCTTGACAGGGGGCAGGAGGGATACGCAGTATTTT.

Ten or more counts support this clonotype. J is TRBJ2-5 and V is TRBV15, with D perhaps matching TRBD1 (6 bases). Between the trimmed V and J ends, which lost 5 bases and 4 bases, there was a span of 20 bases. CDR1 is LNHNV, CDR2 YYDKDF, per germline (reference sequence). CDR3 length equals 16 residues. The CDR3 sequence is CATSPGTRGLGETQYF. As DNA, the CDR3 is TGTGCCACCAGCCCCGGGACAAGGGGCCTGGGAGAGACCCAGTACTTC. The full variable domain, its missing parts supplied by reference TRBV15 and TRBJ2-5, is DAMVIQNPRYQVTQFGKPVTLSCSQTLNHNVMYWYQQKSSQAPKLLFHYYDKDFNNEADTPDNFQSRRPNTSFCFLDIRSPGLGDTAMYLCATSPGTRGLGETQYFGPGTRLLVL.

This clonotype was observed at least ten times. V gene TRBV5-8 combines with J gene TRBJ2-4; D remains ambiguous. The CDR3 is made up of 14 amino acids. Germline V CDR1 and CDR2: SGHTS, YDEGEE. With 1 base removed from V and 0 bases from J, the gap between germline ends came to 5 bases. CDR3 region: CASSLRLAKNIQYF. Written as DNA, the CDR3 is TGTGCCAGCAGCTTGCGACTAGCCAAAAACATTCAGTACTTC.

This clonotype has a count of ten or more. The V gene is TRBV7-3, the J gene TRBJ2-2, with D perhaps matching TRBD2 (5 bases). Germline loops: CDR1 SGHTA, CDR2 FQGTGA. The CDR3 loop spans 15 amino acids. Trimming cost V 2 bases and J 6 bases, with 13 bases left between them. CDR3 bases: TGTGCCAGCAGCTTACTAGCCCCGAGGGCCGGGGAGCTGTTTTTT. Translating it yields CASSLLAPRAGELFF.

This clonotype was detected ten times or more. The V and J genes are TRBV27 and TRBJ1-1; no clear D. Trimming left V 3 bases short and J 5 bases short, with 7 bases between. The CDR3 totals 12 residues. Germline V gene data show CDR1 as MNHEY and CDR2 as SMNVEV (reference sequence). CDR3: CASSFVGTEAFF. The DNA of the CDR3 is TGTGCCAGCAGTTTTGTGGGGACTGAAGCTTTCTTT.

At least ten counts were recorded for this clonotype. The CDR3 sequence: CASSFQGYYEQYF. In nucleotides, the CDR3 is TGTGCCAGCAGTTTTCAGGGGTACTACGAGCAGTACTTC. The chain uses TRBV12-3 or TRBV12-4 and TRBJ2-7; perhaps TRBD1 as D (6 bases). This CDR3 is built from 13 residues. V dropped 3 bases and J dropped 3 bases, with 9 bases sitting between them.

This clonotype was picked up many times. The chain joins TRBV4-3 to TRBJ2-5; a possible D gene is TRBD2 (7 bases). In germline, CDR1 is LGHNA, CDR2 YSLEER. The CDR3 is 15 amino acids. Trimming stripped 0 bases from V and 5 bases from J, with 13 bases between. CDR3: CASSQERGGGETQYF. The CDR3 DNA is TGCGCCAGCAGCCAAGAACGCGGGGGCGGTGAGACCCAGTACTTC.

Ten or more counts support this clonotype. The gene calls are TRBV5-8 and TRBJ1-1, with D maybe TRBD1 (5 bases). The CDR3 length is 14 residues. CDR1 SGHTS and CDR2 YDEGEE come from the germline V gene. The ends were cut back, 0 bases at V and 5 bases at J, with 11 bases in the middle. The CDR3 region is CASSLVLGATEAFF. For the CDR3, the DNA is TGTGCCAGCAGCTTGGTTCTAGGGGCGACTGAAGCTTTCTTT. Full variable domain (rest looked up from reference TRBV5-8 and TRBJ1-1): EAGVTQSPTHLIKTRGQQATLRCSPISGHTSVYWYQQALGLGLQFLLWYDEGEERNRGNFPPRFSGRQFPNYSSELNVNALELEDSALYLCASSLVLGATEAFFGQGTRLTVV.

This clonotype was seen more than once but under ten times. This chain links TRBV28 with TRBJ2-3; a weak D match, TRBD1 (6 bases). Germline-derived CDR1 and CDR2 are MDHEN and SYDVKM. This CDR3 spans 12 amino acids. Trimming pared 6 bases from V and 6 bases from J, leaving 10 bases between. CDR3 loop: CASRSQGDTQYF. CDR3 nucleotide sequence: TGTGCCAGCAGAAGTCAGGGGGATACGCAGTATTTT.

Concerning this clonotype itself: A much bigger clone sits one base away, suggesting this may be a read error. The V gene is TRBV28, the J gene TRBJ2-3; 7 bases are a match to TRBD1. CDR3 length equals 14 residues. Germline values: CDR1 MDHEN, CDR2 SYDVKM. This CDR3 is CANSFGQGTDTQYF. For the CDR3, the DNA is TGTGCCAACAGTTTTGGACAGGGCACAGATACGCAGTATTTT.

The rearrangement uses TRBV4-3 and TRBJ2-3, with TRBD2 matching 11 bases. CDR1 and CDR2 from the germline V gene are LGHNA and YSLEER. CDR3 size: 16 residues. V lost 0 bases and J lost 4; bases outside the gene matches: 3. CDR3 sequence: CASSQELAGGPDTQYF. In nucleotides, the CDR3 is TGCGCCAGCAGCCAAGAGTTAGCGGGGGGGCCAGATACGCAGTATTTT.

This clonotype has just a few counts. The chain uses TRBV7-9 and TRBJ2-3, with a weak D call TRBD2 (5 bases). The length of the CDR3 is 13 residues. Deletions cut 6 bases from V and 2 bases from J, with 9 bases between. Per the germline V gene, CDR1 is SEHNR and CDR2 is FQNEAQ (reference sequence). The CDR3 DNA is TGTGCCAGCAGGGACTCCTTCACAGATACGCAGTATTTT. It translates to CASRDSFTDTQYF.

This clonotype was seen many times. This chain uses TRBV9 with TRBJ2-7; D unresolved. In germline, CDR1 is SGDLS, CDR2 YYNGEE. CDR3 size: 14 residues. Trimming took off 4 bases at V and 1 base at J, with 12 bases between the two ends. DNA of the CDR3: TGTGCCAGCAGCCCAGTGGAGCAATCCTACGAGCAGTACTTC. Translated, it gives CASSPVEQSYEQYF.

A few counts support this clonotype. The chain joins TRBV3-1 to TRBJ2-1, with a weak D call TRBD2 (5 bases). The V end was cut by 4 bases, the J end by 4 bases, with 20 bases between. CDR3 length: 17 amino acids. Germline CDR1 is LGHDT and CDR2 is YNNKEL (reference sequence). The CDR3 nucleotides read TGTGCCAGCAGCCGCCGCGGTCTAGGGAGAGATTACAATGAGCAGTTCTTC. Amino acids: CASSRRGLGRDYNEQFF.

This clonotype appeared a few times. The V call is TRBV19, the J call TRBJ2-1, with D possibly matching TRBD2 (7 bases). The CDR3 runs 15 residues. CDR1 and CDR2 (germline): LNHDA, SQIVND (reference sequence). The V end lost 3 bases, the J end lost 7 bases, and 16 bases lay between the germline ends. This CDR3 is CASSISRGAWNEQFF. CDR3 bases: TGTGCCAGTAGTATCAGCCGGGGGGCCTGGAATGAGCAGTTCTTC.

As to this clonotype: A much larger clone differs by one base, so this may be a read error. The CDR3 protein is CASSQTRDLDTQYF. Here the CDR3 DNA reads TGTGCCAGCAGCCAAACCCGGGATTTGGATACGCAGTATTTT. The V call is TRBV7-2, the J call TRBJ2-3; D might be TRBD2 (5 bases). Trimming took 5 bases from V and 6 from J, leaving 15 bases between them. The CDR3 spans 14 residues. Germline CDR1 is SGHTA and CDR2 is FQGNSA.

This clonotype was counted many times. Here the CDR3 reads CASSFLVVDEQYF. Here the CDR3 DNA reads TGTGCCAGCAGCTTTTTAGTTGTCGACGAGCAGTACTTC. The chain couples TRBV11-2 to TRBJ2-7; D gene unclear. V was pared by 3 bases and J by 5 bases, with 11 bases between. The CDR3 sequence is 13 residues long. Germline CDR1 is SGHAT and CDR2 is FQNNGV.

The rearrangement joins TRBV12-5 to TRBJ1-5; TRBD1 is a possible D gene (5 bases). V was clipped by 7 bases and J by 7 bases, with 11 bases between them. The CDR3 is 12 residues long. CDR1 LGHNT and CDR2 FRNRAP come from the germline V gene. The CDR3 DNA reads as TGTGCTAGTGCTAGAGGGGACCAGCCCCAGCATTTT. Translating gives CASARGDQPQHF.

This chain joins TRBV5-1 and TRBJ2-1; TRBD2 is a possible D gene (5 bases). The CDR3 length is 15 residues. With 2 bases removed from V and 4 bases from J, the gap between germline ends came to 13 bases. Germline V gene data show CDR1 as SGHRS and CDR2 as YFSETQ. The CDR3: CASSFPGELYNEQFF. The CDR3 DNA reads as TGCGCCAGCAGCTTTCCCGGGGAATTATACAATGAGCAGTTCTTC.

This clonotype has at least ten counts. The chain joins TRBV6-5 to TRBJ2-7, with D hard to call. This CDR3 has 12 residues. V was shortened by 2 bases and J by 4 bases, with 6 bases between the two germline ends. Germline V gives CDR1 MNHEY, CDR2 SVGAGI. The CDR3 coding sequence is TGTGCCAGCAGTTACCCCCATTACGAGCAGTACTTC. This codes for CASSYPHYEQYF.

The V call is TRBV5-6, the J call TRBJ2-7; 7 bases align to TRBD1. V lost 2 bases to trimming and J lost 2 bases; unmatched junction nucleotides: 4. The CDR3 is made up of 14 amino acids. Germline V gene lookup returns CDR1 SGHDT and CDR2 YYEEEE. CDR3 DNA sequence: TGTGCCAGCAGCTTATCCGGGACAGCCTACGAGCAGTACTTC. Protein sequence: CASSLSGTAYEQYF.

This clonotype was found many times. The CDR3 protein is CASSLGLAPGGETQYF. The CDR3 region has the DNA TGTGCCAGCAGCTTGGGACTAGCGCCTGGGGGAGAGACCCAGTACTTC. V gene TRBV7-2 combines with J gene TRBJ2-5, with 10 bases aligning to TRBD2. The CDR3 extends over 16 amino acids. After removal of 3 bases from V and 4 bases from J, the junction contained 8 bases not matched to a gene. Germline V lookup: CDR1 SGHTA, CDR2 FQGNSA.

This clonotype was picked up one time. This chain connects TRBV5-1 to TRBJ2-3; tentative D call: TRBD1 (6 bases). Trimming removed 4 bases at V and 2 bases at J, with 14 bases between. The CDR3 sequence is 15 residues long. The V gene's germline CDR1 is SGHRS and CDR2 YFSETQ. The CDR3 region has the DNA TGCGCCAGCAGCGCCGACAGGCCATTCACAGATACGCAGTATTTT. It translates to CASSADRPFTDTQYF.

This clonotype is medium-sized within its sample. The gene calls are TRBV18 and TRBJ2-2; TRBD1 might be the D (5 bases). The V gene's germline CDR1 is KGHSH and CDR2 LQKENI. Trimming removed 4 bases from V and 1 base from J, with 7 bases in between. CDR3 size: 14 residues. CDR3 DNA: TGTGCCAGCTCACTCGGACAGAACACCGGGGAGCTGTTTTTT. Its protein is CASSLGQNTGELFF.

The rearrangement uses TRBV11-3 and TRBJ2-2; TRBD1 agrees at 7 bases. Trimming at V came to 2 bases and at J to 7 bases, leaving 10 bases not matched to a gene. The CDR3 is 16 amino acids. Looked up from germline, CDR1 is SGHNT and CDR2 is YENEEA. CDR3 loop: CASSLRPTPGGGELFF. The DNA for the CDR3 is TGTGCCAGCAGCTTACGACCCACCCCAGGGGGCGGGGAGCTGTTTTTT.

This clonotype was counted many times. V and J are TRBV7-9 and TRBJ1-2; possible D gene TRBD1, 5 bases. This CDR3 is built from 14 residues. Trimming pared 1 base from V and 5 bases from J, leaving 11 bases between. Germline assignment: CDR1 SEHNR and CDR2 FQNEAQ (reference sequence). The CDR3 nucleotides are TGTGCCAGCAGCTTAGACTGGACAAAGTATGGCTACACCTTC. It is translated as CASSLDWTKYGYTF. The variable domain in full, completed from reference TRBV7-9 and TRBJ1-2, reads DTGVSQNPRHKITKRGQNVTFRCDPISEHNRLYWYRQTLGQGPEFLTYFQNEAQLEKSRLLSDRFSAERPKGSFSTLEIQRTEQGDSAMYLCASSLDWTKYGYTFGSGTRLTVV.

This clonotype was observed many times. The chain recombines TRBV3-1 with TRBJ2-7, with 12 nucleotides matching TRBD2. The J segment lost 2 bases and the V segment lost 3 bases, leaving 2 bases of the junction unmatched. CDR3 size: 15 residues. Germline loops: CDR1 LGHDT, CDR2 YNNKEL (reference sequence). The CDR3 region is CASSQGLAGPYEQYF. The CDR3 bases are TGTGCCAGCAGCCAGGGACTAGCGGGCCCCTACGAGCAGTACTTC.